This T cell receptor (beta chain) was recorded in a study of glioma-infiltrating T cells after dendritic cell vaccination. Study-level information: The vaccine used monocyte-derived dendritic cells pulsed overnight with autologous tumor lysate. Dendritic cell vaccine was injected intradermally three times, biweekly.

Time point denoted: after dendritic cell vaccination, including at tumor progression/relapse. In this sample, this clone turned up once. The protocol was immunoSEQ multiplex PCR, while the TCRdb copy is restricted to in-frame clones and leaves out a portion. The sample has approximately 85,000 clones; 75% to 90% are singletons. V lost 3 bases and J lost 2, with 7 bases in between. Germline V CDR1 and CDR2: SNHLY, FYNNEI. The CDR3 is 14 residues long. This clonotype was obtained from a human donor with glioblastoma. The specimen was blood, collected after dendritic cell vaccination. The genes are TRBV2 and TRBJ1-4; D is uncertain. The CDR3 sequence is CASSEVSTNEKLFF. CDR3 bases: TGTGCCAGCAGTGAGGTTAGCACTAATGAAAAACTGTTTTTT.